Shown below are 11 T cell receptor beta chains from a single sample sequenced in a study of STAT5B mutations in CD4+ large granular lymphocyte leukemia. Method: immunoSEQ multiplex PCR; TCRdb's copy keeps in-frame clones and lacks some. The sample contains 3,900 or so clones, about four fifths of which appear only once. The sequenced material came from PBMCs. Source of these receptors: a man between 60 and 75 years old with CD4+ T-cell large granular lymphocyte leukemia.

In its sample, this clone was seen once. This sequence joins TRBV10-3 and TRBJ2-3; D is tentatively TRBD1 or TRBD2 (6 bases each). Deletions cut 6 bases from V and 8 bases from J, with 12 bases between. CDR3 length: 12 residues. Germline V gene sequence: CDR1 ENHRY, CDR2 SYGVKD. CDR3 in DNA: TGTGCCATCAGCGACGAGGGGGGTACGCAGTATTTT. Its protein product is CAISDEGGTQYF.

The rearrangement uses TRBV27 and TRBJ1-6; TRBD1 matches at 8 bases. V dropped 5 bases and J dropped 5; count of bases not matched to a gene: 5. Germline loops: CDR1 MNHEY, CDR2 SMNVEV (reference sequence). The CDR3 is made up of 15 amino acids. This CDR3 reads CASSPDRVNNSPLHF. The DNA of the CDR3 is TGTGCCAGCAGTCCGGACAGGGTCAATAATTCACCCCTCCACTTT.

The chain recombines TRBV21-1 with TRBJ1-5; no DNA check was done on the table's D call, TRBD1. TRBV21-1 is a recognized pseudogene. This CDR3 contains 17 residues. CDR3 nucleotides: TGTGCCAGCATCTCCACATCCAGGGGGCTTGGCAATCAGCCCCAGCATTTT. This translates into CASISTSRGLGNQPQHF.

This sequence joins TRBV7-9 and TRBJ2-6; D unclear. The germline V and J ends were trimmed by 5 bases and 2 bases, with 10 bases remaining between them. From germline, CDR1 is SEHNR and CDR2 FQNEAQ (reference sequence). The CDR3 length is 15 residues. The CDR3 protein is CASSEYEAGANVLTF. Here the CDR3 DNA reads TGTGCCAGCAGCGAGTACGAGGCTGGGGCCAACGTCCTGACTTTC.

Written as DNA, the CDR3 is TGTGCCAGCAGCCAATCATGGGAGGACGAGCAGTACTTC. Translated: CASSQSWEDEQYF. V and J are TRBV16 and TRBJ2-7; a possible D gene is TRBD2 (6 bases). The CDR3 sequence is 13 residues long. The germline V and J ends were trimmed by 0 bases and 5 bases, with 8 bases remaining between them. CDR1 is KGHSY, CDR2 FQNENV, per germline.

The chain employs TRBV2 and TRBJ1-2; 8 bases are shared with TRBD1. The germline CDR1 and CDR2 sequences are SNHLY and FYNNEI. CDR3 length: 13 residues. The V gene end was trimmed by 10 bases and the J gene end by 4 bases; junction bases not matched to a gene: 8. CDR3 sequence (DNA): TGTGCCAAGTTGGACAGGGAGGGCTATGGCTACACCTTC. Its protein product is CAKLDREGYGYTF.

The chain couples TRBV2 to TRBJ1-4; a possible D gene is TRBD1 (5 bases). From germline, CDR1 is SNHLY and CDR2 FYNNEI. Trimming stripped 3 bases from V and 4 bases from J, with 9 bases between. The CDR3 has 14 residues. Written as DNA, the CDR3 is TGTGCCAGCAGTGATGGGGGAAGTAATGAAAAACTGTTTTTT. It encodes CASSDGGSNEKLFF.

J is TRBJ1-3 and V is TRBV11-2; D not certain. In germline, CDR1 is SGHAT, CDR2 FQNNGV. V shed 0 bases and J shed 0 bases, with 15 bases lying between them. The CDR3 totals 18 residues. The CDR3 DNA is TGTGCCAGCAGCTTAGATCTAATCGCGGCAGCCTCTGGAAACACCATATATTTT. Its translation is CASSLDLIAAASGNTIYF. Filled out from reference TRBV11-2 and TRBJ1-3, the complete variable domain reads EAGVAQSPRYKIIEKRQSVAFWCNPISGHATLYWYQQILGQGPKLLIQFQNNGVVDDSQLPKDRFSAERLKGVDSTLKIQPAKLEDSAVYLCASSLDLIAAASGNTIYFGEGSWLTVV.

The V gene is TRBV9, the J gene TRBJ2-3; 7 bases agree with TRBD2. CDR1 is SGDLS and CDR2 is YYNGEE in the germline V gene. This CDR3 spans 14 amino acids. J gave up 2 bases and V 3 bases, and 3 bases lay outside the gene matches. The CDR3 region has the DNA TGTGCCAGCAGCGCGAGCGGGGACACAGATACGCAGTATTTT. Its protein product is CASSASGDTDTQYF.

The rearrangement uses TRBV5-4 and TRBJ1-2; TRBD1 might be the D (6 bases). Germline V gene sequence: CDR1 SGHNT, CDR2 YYREEE (reference sequence). Trimming removed 6 bases from V and 0 bases from J, with 15 bases in between. The CDR3 is 15 amino acids. CDR3 protein: CASIDGRDTNYGYTF. The CDR3 DNA is TGTGCCAGCATCGACGGCCGGGACACTAACTATGGCTACACCTTC.

The chain couples TRBV27 to TRBJ1-5; 8 positions match TRBD1. Trimming took 7 bases from V and 4 from J; bases not matched to a gene: 12. CDR1 is MNHEY and CDR2 is SMNVEV in the germline V gene (reference sequence). The CDR3 is made up of 16 amino acids. CDR3 residues: CASTSLTGAENQPQHF. CDR3 in DNA: TGTGCCAGCACCTCTTTGACAGGGGCCGAAAATCAGCCCCAGCATTTT.